This passage covers 10 T cell receptor beta chains from one sample sequenced in a study of blood T cell repertoires in COVID-19. Clones were read by immunoSEQ multiplex PCR, and TCRdb kept only the in-frame ones, dropping some. The sample includes just over 95,000 clones, 81% of them seen just once. The sequencing input was peripheral blood. These receptors were taken from a man in his sixties with acute or convalescent COVID-19.

The chain employs TRBV6-5 and TRBJ1-2; TRBD1 agrees at 8 bases. V lost 8 bases and J lost 7; bases outside the gene matches: 12. Germline V gene lookup returns CDR1 MNHEY and CDR2 SVGAGI. The CDR3 totals 14 residues. CDR3 DNA sequence: TGTGCCAGCGGGGAACAACAGGGGGTAGCTGGCTACACCTTC. Its translation: CASGEQQGVAGYTF.

This sequence joins TRBV25-1 and TRBJ2-5; a weak D match, TRBD1 (5 bases). The CDR3 extends over 15 amino acids. Germline V gene sequence: CDR1 MGHDK, CDR2 SYGVNS. Trimming shortened V by 4 bases and J by 6 bases, and 18 bases separated the two germline ends. Here the CDR3 reads CASSAAGQGPKTQYF. CDR3 DNA sequence: TGTGCCAGCAGTGCGGCAGGGCAGGGCCCCAAGACCCAGTACTTC. Full variable domain (remainder filled in from reference TRBV25-1 and TRBJ2-5): EADIYQTPRYLVIGTGKKITLECSQTMGHDKMYWYQQDPGMELHLIHYSYGVNSTEKGDLSSESTVSRIRTEHFPLTLESARPSHTSQYLCASSAAGQGPKTQYFGPGTRLLVL.

CDR3 bases: TGTGCCAGCATTCCAGGGGGTTTTTTTGATGGCTACACCTTC. Protein sequence: CASIPGGFFDGYTF. The chain uses TRBV7-9 and TRBJ1-2, with TRBD1 matching over 7 bases. V dropped 7 bases and J dropped 6; count of bases not matched to a gene: 11. The length of the CDR3 is 14 residues. Germline V gene data show CDR1 as SEHNR and CDR2 as FQNEAQ (reference sequence).

The chain carries TRBV19 and TRBJ2-1; TRBD2 matches at 7 bases. The V segment lost 4 bases and the J segment 2 bases; nucleotides outside the gene matches: 8. CDR1 and CDR2 (germline): LNHDA, SQIVND (reference sequence). The CDR3 extends over 16 amino acids. The CDR3 sequence is CASSRLAVIAYNEQFF. The CDR3 nucleotides read TGTGCCAGTAGTAGACTAGCAGTAATAGCCTACAATGAGCAGTTCTTC. The full variable domain, in which reference TRBV19 and TRBJ2-1 provide the parts outside the CDR3, is DGGITQSPKYLFRKEGQNVTLSCEQNLNHDAMYWYRQDPGQGLRLIYYSQIVNDFQKGDIAEGYSVSREKKESFPLTVTSAQKNPTAFYLCASSRLAVIAYNEQFFGPGTRLTVL.

The rearrangement uses TRBV5-1 and TRBJ1-1; unclear D gene. The CDR3 length is 16 residues. Deletions cut 4 bases from V and 3 bases from J, with 19 bases between. Germline V gene sequence: CDR1 SGHRS, CDR2 YFSETQ. As DNA, the CDR3 is TGCGCCAGCAGCCGGGCTTTCGTTACCGGGGACACTGAAGCTTTCTTT. Residues: CASSRAFVTGDTEAFF. The variable domain in full, completed from reference TRBV5-1 and TRBJ1-1, reads KAGVTQTPRYLIKTRGQQVTLSCSPISGHRSVSWYQQTPGQGLQFLFEYFSETQRNKGNFPGRFSGRQFSNSRSEMNVSTLELGDSALYLCASSRAFVTGDTEAFFGQGTRLTVV.

The CDR3 region has the DNA TGTGCCAGCAGTTCCAAGAGTTTCTCCTATAATTCACCCCTCCACTTT. It is translated as CASSSKSFSYNSPLHF. The gene calls are TRBV27 and TRBJ1-6; D call uncertain. Per the germline V gene, CDR1 is MNHEY and CDR2 is SMNVEV (reference sequence). The CDR3 runs to 16 residues. V lost 4 bases and J 0 bases, leaving 10 bases between the germline ends.

The chain carries TRBV5-6 and TRBJ1-2, with D possibly being TRBD1 (6 bases). V gave up 0 bases and J gave up 7 bases, with 10 bases separating them. CDR3 length: 13 residues. Germline CDR1 reads SGHDT; CDR2 reads YYEEEE. CDR3 bases: TGTGCCAGCAGCTTGGCGGGGGGCAGTGGCTACACCTTC. This codes for CASSLAGGSGYTF.

The chain couples TRBV7-9 to TRBJ2-1, with TRBD2 identical over 8 bases. Germline V lookup: CDR1 SEHNR, CDR2 FQNEAQ (reference sequence). CDR3 length: 18 amino acids. V dropped 2 bases and J dropped 4; count of bases not matched to a gene: 13. As DNA, the CDR3 is TGTGCCAGCAGCTTACTTTTTAGCGGGGAACATTATTACAATGAGCAGTTCTTC. This sequence encodes CASSLLFSGEHYYNEQFF. The full variable domain, with the rest looked up from reference TRBV7-9 and TRBJ2-1, is DTGVSQNPRHKITKRGQNVTFRCDPISEHNRLYWYRQTLGQGPEFLTYFQNEAQLEKSRLLSDRFSAERPKGSFSTLEIQRTEQGDSAMYLCASSLLFSGEHYYNEQFFGPGTRLTVL.

This rearrangement joins TRBV2 to TRBJ1-5, with TRBD1 as a possible D gene (6 bases). CDR1 is SNHLY, CDR2 FYNNEI, per germline. V lost 5 bases to trimming and J lost 4 bases, with 21 bases between them. The CDR3 sequence is 17 residues long. CDR3 sequence reads: CASSHVTDDRRNQPQHF. The CDR3 DNA sequence: TGTGCCAGCAGTCATGTTACCGATGACAGGCGGAATCAGCCCCAGCATTTT.

J is TRBJ2-4 and V is TRBV7-2; D is possibly TRBD2 (6 bases). This CDR3 has 15 amino acids. Per the germline V gene, CDR1 is SGHTA and CDR2 is FQGNSA. The V end lost 5 bases, the J end lost 0 bases, and 11 bases lay between the germline ends. CDR3 sequence reads: CASSPQGLAKNIQYF. In DNA, the CDR3 is TGTGCCAGCAGCCCTCAGGGACTAGCCAAAAACATTCAGTACTTC.